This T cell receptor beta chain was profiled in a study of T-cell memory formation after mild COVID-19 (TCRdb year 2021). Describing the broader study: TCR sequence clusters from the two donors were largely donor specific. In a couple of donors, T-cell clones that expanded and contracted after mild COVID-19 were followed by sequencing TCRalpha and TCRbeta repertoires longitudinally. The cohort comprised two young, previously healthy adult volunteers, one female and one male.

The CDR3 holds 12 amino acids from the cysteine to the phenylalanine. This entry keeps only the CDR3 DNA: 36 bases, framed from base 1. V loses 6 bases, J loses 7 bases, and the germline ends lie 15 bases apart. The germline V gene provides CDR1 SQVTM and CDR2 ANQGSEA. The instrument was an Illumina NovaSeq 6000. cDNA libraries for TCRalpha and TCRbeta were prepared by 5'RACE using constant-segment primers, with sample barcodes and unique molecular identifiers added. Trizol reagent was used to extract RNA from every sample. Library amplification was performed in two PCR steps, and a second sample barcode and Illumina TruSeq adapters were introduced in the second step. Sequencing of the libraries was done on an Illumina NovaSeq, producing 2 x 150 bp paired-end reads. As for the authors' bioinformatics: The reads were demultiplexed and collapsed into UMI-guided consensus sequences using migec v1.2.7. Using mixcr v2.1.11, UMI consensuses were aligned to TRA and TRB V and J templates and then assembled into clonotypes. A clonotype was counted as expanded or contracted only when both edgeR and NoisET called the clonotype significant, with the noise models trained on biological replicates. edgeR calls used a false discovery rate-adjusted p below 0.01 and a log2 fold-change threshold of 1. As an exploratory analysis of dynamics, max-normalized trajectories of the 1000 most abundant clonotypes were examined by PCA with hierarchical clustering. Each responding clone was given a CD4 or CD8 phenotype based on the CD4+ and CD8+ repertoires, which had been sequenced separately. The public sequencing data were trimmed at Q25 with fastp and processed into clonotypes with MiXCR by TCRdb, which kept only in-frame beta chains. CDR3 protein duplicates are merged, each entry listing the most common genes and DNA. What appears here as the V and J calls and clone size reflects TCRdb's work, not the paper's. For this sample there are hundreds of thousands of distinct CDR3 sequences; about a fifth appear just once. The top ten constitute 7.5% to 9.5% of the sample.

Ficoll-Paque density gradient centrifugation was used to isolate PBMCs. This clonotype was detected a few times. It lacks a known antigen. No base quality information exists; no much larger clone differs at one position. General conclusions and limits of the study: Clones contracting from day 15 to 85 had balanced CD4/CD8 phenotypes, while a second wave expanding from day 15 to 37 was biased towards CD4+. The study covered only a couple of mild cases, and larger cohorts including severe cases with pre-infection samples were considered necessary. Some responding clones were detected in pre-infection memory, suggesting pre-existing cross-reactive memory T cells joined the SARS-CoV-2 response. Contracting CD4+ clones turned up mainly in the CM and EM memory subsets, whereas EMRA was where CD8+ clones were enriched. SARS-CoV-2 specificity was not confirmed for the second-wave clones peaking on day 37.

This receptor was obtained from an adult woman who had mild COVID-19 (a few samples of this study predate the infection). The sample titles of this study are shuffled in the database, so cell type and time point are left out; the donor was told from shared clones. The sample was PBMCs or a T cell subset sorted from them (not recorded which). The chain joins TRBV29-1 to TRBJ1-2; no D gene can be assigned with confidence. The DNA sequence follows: TGCAGCGTGGAGGTTTATTCGTTTGGCTACACCTTC. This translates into CSVEVYSFGYTF. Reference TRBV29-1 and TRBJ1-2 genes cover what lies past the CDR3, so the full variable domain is SAVISQKPSRDICQRGTSLTIQCQVDSQVTMMFWYRQQPGQSLTLIATANQGSEATYESGFVIDKFPISRPNLTFSTLTVSNMSPEDSSIYLCSVEVYSFGYTFGSGTRLTVV.